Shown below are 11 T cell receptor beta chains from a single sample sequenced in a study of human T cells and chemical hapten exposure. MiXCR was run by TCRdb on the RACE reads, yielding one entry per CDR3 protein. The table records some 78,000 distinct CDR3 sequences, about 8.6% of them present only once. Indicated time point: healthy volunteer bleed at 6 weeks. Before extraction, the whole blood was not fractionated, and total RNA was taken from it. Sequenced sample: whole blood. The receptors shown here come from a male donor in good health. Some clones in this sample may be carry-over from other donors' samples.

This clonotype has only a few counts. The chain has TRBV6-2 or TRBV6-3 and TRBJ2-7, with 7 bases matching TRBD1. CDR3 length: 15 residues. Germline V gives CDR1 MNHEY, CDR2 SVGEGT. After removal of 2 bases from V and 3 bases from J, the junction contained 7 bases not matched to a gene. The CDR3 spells CASSYDRDSDYEQYF. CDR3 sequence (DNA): TGTGCCAGCAGTTACGATCGGGACAGCGACTACGAGCAGTACTTC.

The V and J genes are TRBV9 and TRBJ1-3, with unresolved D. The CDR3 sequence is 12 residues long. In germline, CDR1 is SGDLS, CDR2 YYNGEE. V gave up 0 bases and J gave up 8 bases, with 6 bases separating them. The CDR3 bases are TGTGCCAGCAGCGTAGAGGGCTACACCATATATTTT. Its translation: CASSVEGYTIYF.

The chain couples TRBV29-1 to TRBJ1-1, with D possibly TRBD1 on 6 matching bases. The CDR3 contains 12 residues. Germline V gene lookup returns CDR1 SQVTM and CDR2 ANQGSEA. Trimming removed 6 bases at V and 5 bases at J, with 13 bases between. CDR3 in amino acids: CSVDLRGTEAFF. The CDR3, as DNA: TGCAGCGTGGACCTTAGGGGGACTGAAGCTTTCTTT.

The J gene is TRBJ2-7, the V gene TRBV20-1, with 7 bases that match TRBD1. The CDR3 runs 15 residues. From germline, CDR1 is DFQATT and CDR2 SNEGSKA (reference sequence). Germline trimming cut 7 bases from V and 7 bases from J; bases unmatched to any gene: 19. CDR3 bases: TGCAGTGGCATGAACCGGGACAGAGGCCCCGGAGAGCAGTACTTC. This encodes CSGMNRDRGPGEQYF.

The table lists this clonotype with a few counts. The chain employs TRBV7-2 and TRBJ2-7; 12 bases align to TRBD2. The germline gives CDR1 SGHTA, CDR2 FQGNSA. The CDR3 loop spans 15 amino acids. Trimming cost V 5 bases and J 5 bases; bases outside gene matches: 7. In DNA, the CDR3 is TGTGCCAGCAGCACGAGGACTAGCGGGAACAACGAGCAGTACTTC. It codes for CASSTRTSGNNEQYF.

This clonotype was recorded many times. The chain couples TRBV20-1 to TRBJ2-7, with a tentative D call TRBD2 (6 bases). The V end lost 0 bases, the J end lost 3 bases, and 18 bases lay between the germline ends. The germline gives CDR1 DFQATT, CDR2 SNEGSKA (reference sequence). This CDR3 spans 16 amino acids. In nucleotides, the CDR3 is TGCAGTGCTAGAGATCGTCACGGGAGTGATCACTACGAGCAGTACTTC. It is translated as CSARDRHGSDHYEQYF.

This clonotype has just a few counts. The CDR3 region is CASSQEQGHEKLFF. DNA of the CDR3: TGTGCCAGCAGCCAAGAACAGGGTCATGAAAAACTGTTTTTT. The chain combines TRBV14 with TRBJ1-4, with D perhaps TRBD1 (6 bases). V shed 0 bases and J shed 6 bases, with 8 bases lying between them. Germline V gives CDR1 SGHDN, CDR2 FVKESK. CDR3 length equals 14 residues. The variable domain in full, completed from reference TRBV14 and TRBJ1-4, reads EAGVTQFPSHSVIEKGQTVTLRCDPISGHDNLYWYRRVMGKEIKFLLHFVKESKQDESGMPNNRFLAERTGGTYSTLKVQPAELEDSGVYFCASSQEQGHEKLFFGSGTQLSVL.

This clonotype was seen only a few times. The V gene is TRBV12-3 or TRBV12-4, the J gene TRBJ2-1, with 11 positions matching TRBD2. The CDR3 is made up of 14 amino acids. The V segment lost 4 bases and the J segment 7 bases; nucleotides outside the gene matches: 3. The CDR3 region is CASSYLAGGNEQFF. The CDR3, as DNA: TGTGCCAGCAGTTACCTAGCGGGGGGTAATGAGCAGTTCTTC.

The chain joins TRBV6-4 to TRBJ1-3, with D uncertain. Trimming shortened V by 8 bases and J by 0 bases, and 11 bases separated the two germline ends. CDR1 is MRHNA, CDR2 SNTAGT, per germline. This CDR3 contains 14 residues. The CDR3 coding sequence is TGTGCCAGCCCACGAATAGCCTCTGGAAACACCATATATTTT. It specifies CASPRIASGNTIYF.

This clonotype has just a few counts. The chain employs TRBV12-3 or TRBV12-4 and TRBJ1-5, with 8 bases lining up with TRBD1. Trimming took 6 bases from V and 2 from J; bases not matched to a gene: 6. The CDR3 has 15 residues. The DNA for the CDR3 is TGTGCCAGCAGAGCAGGGGGCGCGGGCAATCAGCCCCAGCATTTT. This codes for CASRAGGAGNQPQHF.

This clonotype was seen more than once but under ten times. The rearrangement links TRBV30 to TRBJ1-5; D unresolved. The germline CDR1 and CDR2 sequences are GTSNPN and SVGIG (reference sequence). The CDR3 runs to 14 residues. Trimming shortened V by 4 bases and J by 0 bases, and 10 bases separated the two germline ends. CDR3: CAWTVLFSNQPQHF. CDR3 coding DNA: TGTGCCTGGACGGTTCTGTTTAGCAATCAGCCCCAGCATTTT.